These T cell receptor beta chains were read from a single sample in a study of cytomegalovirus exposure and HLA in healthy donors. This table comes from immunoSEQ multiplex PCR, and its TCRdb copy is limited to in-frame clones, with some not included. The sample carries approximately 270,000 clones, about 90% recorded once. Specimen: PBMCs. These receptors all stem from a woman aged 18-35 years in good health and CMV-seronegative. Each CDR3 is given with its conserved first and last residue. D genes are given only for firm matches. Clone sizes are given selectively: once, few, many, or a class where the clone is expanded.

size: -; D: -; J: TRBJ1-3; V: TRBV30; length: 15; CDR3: CAWSNEHLSGNTIYF; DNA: TGTGCCTGGAGTAATGAACACCTCTCTGGAAACACCATATATTTT
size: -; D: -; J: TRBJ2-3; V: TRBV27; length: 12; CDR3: CASSFPGDTQYF; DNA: TGTGCCAGCAGTTTTCCCGGAGATACGCAGTATTTT
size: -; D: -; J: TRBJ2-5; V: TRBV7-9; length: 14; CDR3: CASSPTGSQETQYF; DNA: TGTGCCAGCAGCCCTACCGGGTCACAAGAGACCCAGTACTTC
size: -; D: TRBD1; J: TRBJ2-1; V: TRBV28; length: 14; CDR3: CASSSPIQGAGQFF; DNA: TGTGCCAGCAGCTCACCCATACAGGGGGCTGGCCAGTTCTTC
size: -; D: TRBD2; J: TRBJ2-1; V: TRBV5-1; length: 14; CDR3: CASTTSGGYNEQFF; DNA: TGCGCCAGCACCACTAGCGGGGGGTACAATGAGCAGTTCTTC
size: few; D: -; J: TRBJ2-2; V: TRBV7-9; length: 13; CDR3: CASSLSLTGELFF; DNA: TGTGCCAGCAGCTTATCCCTCACCGGGGAGCTGTTTTTT
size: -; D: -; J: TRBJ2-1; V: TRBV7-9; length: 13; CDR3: CASSFQRANEQFF; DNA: TGTGCCAGCAGCTTCCAGCGCGCCAATGAGCAGTTCTTC
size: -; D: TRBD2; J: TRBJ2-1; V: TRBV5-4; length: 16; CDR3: CASSFGLAEFYNEQFF; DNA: TGTGCCAGCAGCTTTGGCCTAGCGGAATTCTACAATGAGCAGTTCTTC
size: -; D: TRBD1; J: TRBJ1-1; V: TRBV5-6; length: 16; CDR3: CASSYLRDRHYSEAFF; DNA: TGTGCCAGCAGCTATCTCCGGGACAGACATTATAGTGAAGCTTTCTTT
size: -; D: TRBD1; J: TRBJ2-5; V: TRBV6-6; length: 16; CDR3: CASSYSFGQGQETQYF; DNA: TGTGCCAGCAGTTACTCTTTCGGACAGGGTCAGGAGACCCAGTACTTC
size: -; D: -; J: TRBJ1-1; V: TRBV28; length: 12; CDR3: CASSLGVGEAFF; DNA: TGTGCCAGCAGTTTGGGAGTTGGAGAAGCTTTCTTT